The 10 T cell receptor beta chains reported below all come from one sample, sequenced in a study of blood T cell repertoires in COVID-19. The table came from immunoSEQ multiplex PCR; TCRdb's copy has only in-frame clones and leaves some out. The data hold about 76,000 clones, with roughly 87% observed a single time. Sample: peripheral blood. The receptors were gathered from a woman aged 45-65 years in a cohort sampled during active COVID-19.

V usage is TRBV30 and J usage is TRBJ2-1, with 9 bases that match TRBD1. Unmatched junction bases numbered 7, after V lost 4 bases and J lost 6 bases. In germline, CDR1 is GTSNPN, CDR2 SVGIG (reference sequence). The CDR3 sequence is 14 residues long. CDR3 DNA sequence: TGTGCCTGGATCCTCCGGACAGGGGTCAATGAGCAGTTCTTC. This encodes CAWILRTGVNEQFF.

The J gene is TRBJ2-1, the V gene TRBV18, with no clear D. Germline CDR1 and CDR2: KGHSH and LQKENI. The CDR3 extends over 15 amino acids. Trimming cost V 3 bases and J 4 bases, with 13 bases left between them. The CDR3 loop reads CASSPPNDWYNEQFF. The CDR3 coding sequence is TGTGCCAGCTCACCTCCGAACGACTGGTACAATGAGCAGTTCTTC.

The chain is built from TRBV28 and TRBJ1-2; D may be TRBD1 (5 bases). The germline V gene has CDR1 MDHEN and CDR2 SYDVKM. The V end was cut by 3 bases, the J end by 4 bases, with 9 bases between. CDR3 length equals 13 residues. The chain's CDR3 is CASSLGGAYGYTF. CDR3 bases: TGTGCCAGCAGTTTGGGTGGGGCCTATGGCTACACCTTC.

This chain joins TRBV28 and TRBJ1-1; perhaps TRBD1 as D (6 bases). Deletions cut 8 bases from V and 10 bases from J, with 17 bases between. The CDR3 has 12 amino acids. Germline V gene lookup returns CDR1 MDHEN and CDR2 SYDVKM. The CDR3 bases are TGTGCCAGCGGTAGCAAGGGGGTTGTAGCTTTCTTT. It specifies CASGSKGVVAFF. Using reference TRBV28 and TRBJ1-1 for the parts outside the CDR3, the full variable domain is DVKVTQSSRYLVKRTGEKVFLECVQDMDHENMFWYRQDPGLGLRLIYFSYDVKMKEKGDIPEGYSVSREKKERFSLILESASTNQTSMYLCASGSKGVVAFFGQGTRLTVV.

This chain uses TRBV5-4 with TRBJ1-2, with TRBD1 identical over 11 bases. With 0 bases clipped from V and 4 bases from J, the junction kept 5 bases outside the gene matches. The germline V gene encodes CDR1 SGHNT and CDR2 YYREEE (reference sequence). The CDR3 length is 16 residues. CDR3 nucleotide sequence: TGTGCCAGCAGCTTGGCCCCGGGACAGGGGGTCTATGGCTACACCTTC. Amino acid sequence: CASSLAPGQGVYGYTF.

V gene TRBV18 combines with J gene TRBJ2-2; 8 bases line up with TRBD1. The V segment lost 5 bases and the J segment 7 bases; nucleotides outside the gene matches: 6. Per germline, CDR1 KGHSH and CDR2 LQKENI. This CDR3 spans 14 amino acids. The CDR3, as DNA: TGTGCCAGCTCAAGGACAGGGTTGGACGGGGAGCTGTTTTTT. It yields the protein CASSRTGLDGELFF. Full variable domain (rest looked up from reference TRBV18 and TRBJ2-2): NAGVMQNPRHLVRRRGQEARLRCSPMKGHSHVYWYRQLPEEGLKFMVYLQKENIIDESGMPKERFSAEFPKEGPSILRIQQVVRGDSAAYFCASSRTGLDGELFFGEGSRLTVL.

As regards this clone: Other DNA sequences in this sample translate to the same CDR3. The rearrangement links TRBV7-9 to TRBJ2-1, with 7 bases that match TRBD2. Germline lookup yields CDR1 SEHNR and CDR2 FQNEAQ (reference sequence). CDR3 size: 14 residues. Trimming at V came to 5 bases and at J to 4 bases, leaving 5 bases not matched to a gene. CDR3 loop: CASSLSGPYNEQFF. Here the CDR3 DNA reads TGTGCCAGCAGCCTTAGCGGGCCTTACAATGAGCAGTTCTTC.

The CDR3 region has the DNA TGTGCCAGCTCACCGGGCGAGACAACCTCCTACAATGAGCAGTTCTTC. This translates into CASSPGETTSYNEQFF. This chain joins TRBV18 and TRBJ2-1; D call uncertain. The CDR3 extends over 16 amino acids. V was trimmed by 3 bases and J by 0 bases, leaving 12 bases between them. In germline, CDR1 is KGHSH, CDR2 LQKENI.

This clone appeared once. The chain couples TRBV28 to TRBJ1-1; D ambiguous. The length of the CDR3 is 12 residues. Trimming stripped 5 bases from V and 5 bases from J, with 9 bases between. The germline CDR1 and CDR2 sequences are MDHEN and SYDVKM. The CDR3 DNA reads TGTGCCAGCAGTCTACGGGAGACTGAAGCTTTCTTT. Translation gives CASSLRETEAFF.

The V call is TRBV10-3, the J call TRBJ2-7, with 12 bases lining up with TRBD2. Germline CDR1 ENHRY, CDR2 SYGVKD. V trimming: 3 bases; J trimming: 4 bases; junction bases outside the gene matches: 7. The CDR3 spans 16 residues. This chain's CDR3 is CAISDQTSGRGYEQYF. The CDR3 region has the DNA TGTGCCATCAGTGACCAGACTAGCGGGAGAGGATACGAGCAGTACTTC.